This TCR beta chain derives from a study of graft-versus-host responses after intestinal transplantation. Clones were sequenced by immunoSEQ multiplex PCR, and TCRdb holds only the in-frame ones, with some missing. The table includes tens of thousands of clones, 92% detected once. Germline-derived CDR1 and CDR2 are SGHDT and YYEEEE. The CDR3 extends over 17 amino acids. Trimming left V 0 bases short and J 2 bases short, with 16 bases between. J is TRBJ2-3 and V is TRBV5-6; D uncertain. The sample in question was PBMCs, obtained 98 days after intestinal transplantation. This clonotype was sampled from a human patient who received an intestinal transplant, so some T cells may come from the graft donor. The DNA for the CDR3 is TGTGCCAGCAGCTTGGTGGGCCATCTCTACCTCACAGATACGCAGTATTTT. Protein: CASSLVGHLYLTDTQYF.